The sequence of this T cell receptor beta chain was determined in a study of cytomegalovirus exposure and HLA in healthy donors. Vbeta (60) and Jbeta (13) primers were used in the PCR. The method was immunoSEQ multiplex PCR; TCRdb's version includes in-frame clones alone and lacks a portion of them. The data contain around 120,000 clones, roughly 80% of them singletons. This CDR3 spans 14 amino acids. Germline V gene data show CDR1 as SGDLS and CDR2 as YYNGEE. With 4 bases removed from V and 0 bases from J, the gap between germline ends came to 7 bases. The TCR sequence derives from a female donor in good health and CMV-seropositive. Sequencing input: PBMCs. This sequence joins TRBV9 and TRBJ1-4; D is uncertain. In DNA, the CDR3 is TGTGCCAGCAGCCCCGGTTCAACTAATGAAAAACTGTTTTTT. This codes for CASSPGSTNEKLFF.